Listed here are 26 T cell receptor beta chains from one sample, sequenced in a study of blood T cell repertoires in COVID-19. Some clones are missing from TCRdb's copy, which holds only in-frame ones; the method was immunoSEQ multiplex PCR. Of 100,000 to 150,000 clones in the sample, 85% are singletons; the top ten hold over 20%. Sequencing was performed on peripheral blood. The receptor set was obtained from an elderly woman with acute or convalescent COVID-19.

The chain carries TRBV14 and TRBJ2-6; TRBD1 matches at 9 bases. The CDR3 runs to 18 residues. Germline assignment: CDR1 SGHDN and CDR2 FVKESK. V shed 3 bases, J shed 0 bases, and the junction held 6 bases outside the gene matches. The DNA for the CDR3 is TGTGCCAGCAGCCAGGGGACAGGGCCAAGCTCTGGGGCCAACGTCCTGACTTTC. As protein: CASSQGTGPSSGANVLTF.

The chain couples TRBV4-1 to TRBJ2-6; 9 nucleotides match TRBD2. The CDR3 is made up of 19 amino acids. The junction had 10 bases not matched to a gene; V was cut back by 4 bases and J by 0 bases. In germline, CDR1 is MGHRA, CDR2 YSYEKL. For the CDR3, the DNA is TGCGCCAGCAGCCTGGGGGCCCTAGCGGGGAGCTCTGGGGCCAACGTCCTGACTTTC. Encoded protein: CASSLGALAGSSGANVLTF.

This clone showed up just a few times. This sequence joins TRBV10-3 and TRBJ1-6; D remains unclear. Germline V lookup: CDR1 ENHRY, CDR2 SYGVKD. The CDR3 is made up of 14 amino acids. V shed 4 bases and J shed 8 bases, with 12 bases lying between them. The chain's CDR3 is CAISVGRSDSPLHF. CDR3 sequence (DNA): TGTGCCATCAGTGTGGGGAGGTCGGATTCACCCCTCCACTTT.

The chain employs TRBV3-1 (or the pseudogene TRBV3-2) and TRBJ1-4; 8 bases map to TRBD1. V lost 6 bases and J lost 7; bases outside the gene matches: 13. The germline CDR1 and CDR2 sequences are LGHDT and YNNKEL (reference sequence). The CDR3 sequence is 16 residues long. The CDR3 sequence: CASSSDRTGGGEKLFF. CDR3 bases: TGTGCCAGCAGTTCGGACCGTACAGGGGGAGGTGAAAAACTGTTTTTT.

The sample holds a few counts of this clone. The V call is TRBV11-2, the J call TRBJ2-2, with D tentatively TRBD1 (6 bases). Per the germline V gene, CDR1 is SGHAT and CDR2 is FQNNGV. This CDR3 comprises 15 residues. Trimming took off 2 bases at V and 5 bases at J, with 12 bases between the two ends. The CDR3 is CASSLRQDPTGELFF. For the CDR3, the DNA is TGTGCCAGCAGCTTACGACAGGACCCGACCGGGGAGCTGTTTTTT. Filled out from reference TRBV11-2 and TRBJ2-2, the complete variable domain reads EAGVAQSPRYKIIEKRQSVAFWCNPISGHATLYWYQQILGQGPKLLIQFQNNGVVDDSQLPKDRFSAERLKGVDSTLKIQPAKLEDSAVYLCASSLRQDPTGELFFGEGSRLTVL.

This clone was found once. V and J are TRBV6-5 and TRBJ2-3; D is perhaps TRBD1 (7 bases). The CDR3 length is 16 residues. V was pared by 4 bases and J by 0 bases, with 14 bases between. Germline CDR1 is MNHEY and CDR2 is SVGAGI. DNA of the CDR3: TGTGCCAGCAGTTTCAGGGGGGCAGTCAGCACAGATACGCAGTATTTT. It encodes CASSFRGAVSTDTQYF.

The rearrangement uses TRBV7-2 and TRBJ2-7; D not resolved. Between the trimmed V and J ends, which lost 1 base and 3 bases, there was a span of 10 bases. Germline assignment: CDR1 SGHTA and CDR2 FQGNSA. The CDR3 runs 14 residues. DNA of the CDR3: TGTGCCAGCAGCTTAGTGGCAGGCGTCTACGAGCAGTACGTC. Translating gives CASSLVAGVYEQYV.

The J gene is TRBJ1-2, the V gene TRBV5-5; D unresolved. This CDR3 has 11 amino acids. The germline V gene has CDR1 SGHKS and CDR2 YYEKEE (reference sequence). Trimming cost V 0 bases and J 8 bases, with 5 bases left between them. The CDR3 DNA sequence: TGTGCCAGCAGCTTGGATAGCGGCTACACCTTC. Protein: CASSLDSGYTF.

The V gene is TRBV7-9, the J gene TRBJ1-2, with 10 bases matching TRBD1. Germline assignment: CDR1 SEHNR and CDR2 FQNEAQ (reference sequence). This CDR3 has 14 amino acids. The trim removed 10 bases at V and 5 bases at J, leaving 10 bases unmatched. CDR3 in DNA: TGTGCCACCGAAACCGGGACAGGGGATTATGGCTACACCTTC. Translating it yields CATETGTGDYGYTF.

The rearrangement links TRBV28 to TRBJ1-2; D is uncertain. The length of the CDR3 is 16 residues. CDR1 and CDR2 from the germline V gene are MDHEN and SYDVKM. The V end was cut by 6 bases, the J end by 8 bases, with 25 bases between. The CDR3 DNA reads as TGTGCCAGCAGCCTAACCCTCTCAGGTTATCGCGGGGGCTACACCTTC. Translated: CASSLTLSGYRGGYTF.

Written as DNA, the CDR3 is TGTGCCAGCAGTATAGCGGGGGGATACAATGAGCAGTTCTTC. It encodes CASSIAGGYNEQFF. This chain links TRBV16 with TRBJ2-1, with 10 positions matching TRBD2. Germline V gene data show CDR1 as KGHSY and CDR2 as FQNENV. This CDR3 comprises 14 residues. J lost 4 bases, V lost 6 bases, and 3 bases had no gene match.

This chain joins TRBV7-9 and TRBJ2-5, with D tentatively TRBD1 (5 bases). V was trimmed by 1 base and J by 1 base, leaving 7 bases between them. Germline assignment: CDR1 SEHNR and CDR2 FQNEAQ (reference sequence). The CDR3 loop spans 14 amino acids. CDR3 nucleotide sequence: TGTGCCAGCAGCTTAGAGCAGGGCCAAGAGACCCAGTACTTC. It encodes CASSLEQGQETQYF.

This clone was found a few times. The chain recombines TRBV11-2 with TRBJ1-2; D not certain. CDR1 SGHAT and CDR2 FQNNGV come from the germline V gene. V was clipped by 0 bases and J by 4 bases, with 12 bases between them. CDR3 length: 15 amino acids. CDR3 DNA: TGTGCCAGCAGCTTAGAAGCAGGCTTGCTCTATGGCTACACCTTC. Translated: CASSLEAGLLYGYTF.

The V call is TRBV4-1, the J call TRBJ1-1, with TRBD1 matching 9 bases. CDR3 size: 15 residues. Germline CDR1 MGHRA, CDR2 YSYEKL. V lost 4 bases, J lost 3 bases, and 6 bases stayed unmatched. In nucleotides, the CDR3 is TGCGCCAGCAGCCCCCGGGACAGGGACTACACTGAAGCTTTCTTT. Translating gives CASSPRDRDYTEAFF.

J is TRBJ1-1 and V is TRBV28; D unresolved. Germline values: CDR1 MDHEN, CDR2 SYDVKM. The CDR3 loop spans 16 amino acids. With 7 bases removed from V and 2 bases from J, the gap between germline ends came to 20 bases. CDR3 region: CASISPGMAGNTEAFF. In nucleotides, the CDR3 is TGTGCCAGCATTTCCCCCGGGATGGCCGGTAACACTGAAGCTTTCTTT.

The chain uses TRBV5-1 and TRBJ2-1, with 7 bases matching TRBD1. Per germline, CDR1 SGHRS and CDR2 YFSETQ. Trimming removed 3 bases from V and 9 bases from J; junction bases left unmatched: 9. CDR3 length equals 14 residues. The CDR3 reads CASSSGTVGSEQFF. The CDR3 DNA reads as TGCGCCAGCAGCTCCGGGACAGTTGGCTCTGAGCAGTTCTTC.

J is TRBJ1-5 and V is TRBV24-1; unclear D gene. CDR1 KGHDR and CDR2 SFDVKD come from the germline V gene. This CDR3 comprises 12 residues. Between the trimmed V and J ends, which lost 3 bases and 9 bases, there was a span of 8 bases. The CDR3 spells CATSDGQGPQHF. The CDR3 DNA reads as TGTGCCACCAGTGATGGGCAAGGGCCCCAGCATTTT.

In this sample, this clone turned up a few times. This rearrangement joins TRBV12-3 or TRBV12-4 to TRBJ1-2, with TRBD1 matching 9 bases. The CDR3 has 13 amino acids. J was trimmed by 5 bases and V by 5 bases; bases with no gene match: 3. The CDR3 here is CASSTGQGYGYTF. As DNA, the CDR3 is TGTGCCAGCAGTACTGGACAGGGGTATGGCTACACCTTC.

V is TRBV6-1 and J is TRBJ1-5; 7 positions agree with TRBD1. Trimming cost V 0 bases and J 2 bases; bases outside gene matches: 1. The CDR3 runs 15 residues. Germline V gives CDR1 MNHNS, CDR2 SASEGT. DNA for the CDR3: TGTGCCAGCAGTGAAGCTACAGGGGGCAATCAGCCCCAGCATTTT. This gives the protein CASSEATGGNQPQHF.

This rearrangement joins TRBV14 to TRBJ1-1; weak D call: TRBD1 (6 bases). CDR3 length: 16 amino acids. Germline V gene data show CDR1 as SGHDN and CDR2 as FVKESK. V was shortened by 7 bases and J by 0 bases, with 18 bases between the two germline ends. CDR3 in DNA: TGTGCCAGCAAACCCCTGGGAGGGGGGATGAACACTGAAGCTTTCTTT. Its protein product is CASKPLGGGMNTEAFF.

The chain has TRBV9 and TRBJ2-2; TRBD1 matches at 7 bases. With V trimmed by 0 bases and J by 5 bases, 4 bases remained unmatched. Germline V gives CDR1 SGDLS, CDR2 YYNGEE. There are 15 residues in the CDR3. CDR3 sequence reads: CASSVDDRVTGELFF. DNA for the CDR3: TGTGCCAGCAGCGTAGATGACAGGGTGACCGGGGAGCTGTTTTTT. Supplemented by reference TRBV9 and TRBJ2-2, the full variable domain reads DSGVTQTPKHLITATGQRVTLRCSPRSGDLSVYWYQQSLDQGLQFLIQYYNGEERAKGNILERFSAQQFPDLHSELNLSSLELGDSALYFCASSVDDRVTGELFFGEGSRLTVL.

The chain uses TRBV4-3 and TRBJ2-1; D is unresolved. V dropped 4 bases and J dropped 7 bases, with 17 bases sitting between them. This CDR3 spans 15 amino acids. Germline values: CDR1 LGHNA, CDR2 YSLEER. Here the CDR3 reads CASSRLLASSNEQFF. CDR3 coding DNA: TGCGCCAGCAGCCGTTTATTGGCCTCCTCTAATGAGCAGTTCTTC.

The J gene is TRBJ1-4, the V gene TRBV27; tentative D call: TRBD1 (6 bases). Trimming stripped 8 bases from V and 6 bases from J, with 13 bases between. Germline V gene lookup returns CDR1 MNHEY and CDR2 SMNVEV (reference sequence). The CDR3 is made up of 13 amino acids. CDR3 protein: CASGRGAYEKLFF. CDR3 nucleotide sequence: TGTGCCAGCGGCAGGGGTGCATATGAAAAACTGTTTTTT.

This clone was recorded only once. The rearrangement joins TRBV7-9 to TRBJ1-6; D not certain. CDR1 SEHNR and CDR2 FQNEAQ come from the germline V gene (reference sequence). V lost 4 bases and J 10 bases, leaving 8 bases between the germline ends. This CDR3 has 12 residues. CDR3 bases: TGTGCCAGCAGCTACCCCCAGTCACCCCTCCACTTT. Translating gives CASSYPQSPLHF. The complete variable domain, with remaining parts taken from reference TRBV7-9 and TRBJ1-6, reads DTGVSQNPRHKITKRGQNVTFRCDPISEHNRLYWYRQTLGQGPEFLTYFQNEAQLEKSRLLSDRFSAERPKGSFSTLEIQRTEQGDSAMYLCASSYPQSPLHFGNGTRLTVT.

The chain is built from TRBV11-2 and TRBJ1-2; D not resolved. Germline CDR1 is SGHAT and CDR2 is FQNNGV. CDR3 size: 12 residues. The V end lost 5 bases, the J end lost 4 bases, and 8 bases lay between the germline ends. CDR3 protein: CASSLEAYGYTF. The CDR3 DNA sequence: TGTGCCAGCAGCCTTGAAGCCTATGGCTACACCTTC.

The table lists this clone with a count of one. This chain joins TRBV3-1 (or the pseudogene TRBV3-2) and TRBJ1-1; D call uncertain. The germline gives CDR1 LGHDT, CDR2 YNNKEL (reference sequence). The V gene lost 1 base and the J gene lost 5 bases, with 11 bases spanning the gap. This CDR3 is built from 14 residues. The CDR3 loop reads CASSQVPGGTEAFF. The CDR3 nucleotides are TGTGCCAGCAGCCAAGTTCCCGGAGGTACTGAAGCTTTCTTT.